Shown below are 8 T cell receptor beta chains from a single sample sequenced in a study of T cells in localized non-small cell lung cancer (dated by TCRdb to 2019 to 2021). Libraries came from the immunoSEQ multiplex PCR assay. TCRdb obtained this table from immuneACCESS and retained in-frame rearrangements with V and J assigned. These tables miss some clones; where compared with another copy, unresolved V genes account for less than half of the shortfall, and the remainder is unexplained. The sample table records under 35,000 clones; around 92% of these occur just once. About 1.9% of the sample comes from the top ten. The specimen comprised peripheral blood, sampled before any cancer treatment. Receptors were obtained from a female donor older than 55 with stage I lung adenocarcinoma.

The J gene is TRBJ2-3, the V gene TRBV5-6; D gene ambiguous. Germline lookup yields CDR1 SGHDT and CDR2 YYEEEE. The CDR3 covers 14 residues. With 1 base removed from V and 3 bases from J, the gap between germline ends came to 9 bases. CDR3 DNA sequence: TGTGCCAGCAGCTTGAGGATGCAGACAGATACGCAGTATTTT. Amino acid sequence: CASSLRMQTDTQYF.

Here the CDR3 DNA reads TGTGCCACACTAAACCATGATTACCGAGAAGCTTTCTTT. Amino acids: CATLNHDYREAFF. The chain has TRBV6-6 and TRBJ1-1; D call uncertain. Trimming took 10 bases from V and 8 from J, leaving 20 bases between them. The CDR3 runs to 13 residues. The germline CDR1 and CDR2 sequences are MNHNY and SVGAGI (reference sequence).

In nucleotides, the CDR3 is TGTGCCTGGACGGCCACCTATGGCTACACCTTC. It is translated as CAWTATYGYTF. The V gene is TRBV30, the J gene TRBJ1-2; D gene unclear. V dropped 4 bases and J dropped 4 bases, with 7 bases sitting between them. Looked up from germline, CDR1 is GTSNPN and CDR2 is SVGIG (reference sequence). The CDR3 runs to 11 residues. Variable domain in full (rest from reference TRBV30 and TRBJ1-2): SQTIHQWPATLVQPVGSPLSLECTVEGTSNPNLYWYRQAAGRGLQLLFYSVGIGQISSEVPQNLSASRPQDRQFILSSKKLLLSDSGFYLCAWTATYGYTFGSGTRLTVV.

The V call is TRBV6-5, the J call TRBJ2-7; 9 nucleotides match TRBD1. Per the germline V gene, CDR1 is MNHEY and CDR2 is SVGAGI. The CDR3 loop spans 14 amino acids. Unmatched junction bases numbered 9, after V lost 5 bases and J lost 7 bases. CDR3 loop: CASSPGQGLGEQYF. DNA of the CDR3: TGTGCCAGCAGTCCGGGACAGGGATTAGGAGAGCAGTACTTC.

This clone was found once. The chain is built from TRBV6-1 and TRBJ1-4; D is unclear. CDR1 and CDR2 (germline): MNHNS, SASEGT. The V gene lost 5 bases and the J gene lost 7 bases, with 14 bases spanning the gap. This CDR3 spans 14 amino acids. The CDR3 region has the DNA TGTGCCAGCAGTCCCAGATCGGCGGGTGAAAAACTGTTTTTT. It specifies CASSPRSAGEKLFF.

This chain connects TRBV6-1 to TRBJ1-1; 10 nucleotides line up with TRBD1. V gave up 4 bases and J gave up 11 bases; unmatched junction bases: 16. Per germline, CDR1 MNHNS and CDR2 SASEGT. This CDR3 has 16 amino acids. Here the CDR3 DNA reads TGTGCCAGCAGTGGCGGGACAGGGGTGGTGGAGGGTAACGCTTTCTTT. The encoded protein is CASSGGTGVVEGNAFF.

J is TRBJ2-1 and V is TRBV10-3; TRBD2 matches 12 bases. The CDR3 is 16 amino acids. CDR1 and CDR2 from the germline V gene are ENHRY and SYGVKD. V dropped 0 bases and J dropped 9; count of bases not matched to a gene: 6. The CDR3 loop reads CAISESMTSGGGEQFF. The CDR3 nucleotides read TGTGCCATCAGTGAGTCAATGACTAGCGGGGGTGGTGAGCAGTTCTTC.

This chain uses TRBV6-6 with TRBJ2-7, with TRBD1 matching over 7 bases. Germline V lookup: CDR1 MNHNY, CDR2 SVGAGI (reference sequence). The CDR3 extends over 15 amino acids. With 6 bases clipped from V and 1 base from J, the junction kept 9 bases outside the gene matches. In nucleotides, the CDR3 is TGTGCCAGCAGCTCCCCCGGGACAGCGTCCTACGAGCAGTACTTC. Translating it yields CASSSPGTASYEQYF.